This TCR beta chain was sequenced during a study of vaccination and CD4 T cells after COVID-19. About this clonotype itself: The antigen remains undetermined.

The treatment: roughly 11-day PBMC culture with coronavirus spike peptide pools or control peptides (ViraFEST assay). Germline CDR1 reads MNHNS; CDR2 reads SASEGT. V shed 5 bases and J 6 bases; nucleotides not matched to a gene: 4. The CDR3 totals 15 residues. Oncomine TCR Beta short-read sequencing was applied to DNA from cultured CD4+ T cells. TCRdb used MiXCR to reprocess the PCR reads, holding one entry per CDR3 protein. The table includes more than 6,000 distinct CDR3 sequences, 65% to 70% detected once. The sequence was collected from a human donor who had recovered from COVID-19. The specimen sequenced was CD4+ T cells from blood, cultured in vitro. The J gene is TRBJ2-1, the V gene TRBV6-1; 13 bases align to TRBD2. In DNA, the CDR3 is TGTGCCAGCAGTCAGGGACTAGCGGGGTCCAATGAGCAGTTCTTC. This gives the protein CASSQGLAGSNEQFF.